This T cell receptor beta chain came from a study of radiotherapy plus CTLA-4 blockade in lung cancer. Overall study context: Among patients, 15% to 20% showed objective responses, and about 30% had disease control. Study-wide points: TCR clones from tumors expanded in blood after radiotherapy plus ipilimumab. Interferon-beta, together with early blood T cell clone dynamics, reportedly best predicted response.

Germline V gene sequence: CDR1 MNHNS, CDR2 SASEGT. V lost 3 bases to trimming and J lost 0 bases, with 9 bases between them. The CDR3 contains 15 residues. The method was immunoSEQ multiplex PCR; TCRdb's version includes in-frame clones alone and lacks a portion of them. The repertoire holds 85,000 to 95,000 clones, with roughly 80% as singletons. About this clone itself: Antigen: not known.

This TCR was recovered from a human donor with non-small cell lung cancer that progressed on radiotherapy plus ipilimumab. The sequencing used peripheral blood, collected from a patient treated with radiotherapy plus ipilimumab. The V gene is TRBV6-1, the J gene TRBJ1-3, with no clear D. As DNA, the CDR3 is TGTGCCAGCAGTGACAGCGTGAGCTCTGGAAACACCATATATTTT. This gives the protein CASSDSVSSGNTIYF.